This T cell receptor (beta chain) was identified during a study of cytomegalovirus exposure and HLA in healthy donors. Trimming removed 5 bases at V and 7 bases at J, with 15 bases between. CDR1 SGHTA and CDR2 FQGTGA come from the germline V gene. This CDR3 contains 13 residues. As to this clone: Its antigen is unidentified.

Regarding the study as a whole: A later analysis found common viral pathogens apparently linked to several of the most significant clusters. Most of the CMV-associated TCR beta chains (in a later analysis) appeared to be HLA-restricted.

PCR involved 60 Vbeta and 13 Jbeta primers. Method: immunoSEQ multiplex PCR; TCRdb's copy keeps in-frame clones and lacks some. This sample has approximately 90,000 clones; around 8% occur once, and the top ten carry approximately 2.4%. The sequence was collected from a man over 45 in good health and CMV-seronegative. The gene calls are TRBV7-3 and TRBJ2-7; D perhaps matches TRBD1 (7 bases). Specimen: PBMCs. This chain's CDR3 is CASSPRRGDEQYF. DNA of the CDR3: TGTGCCAGCAGCCCCCGCAGGGGGGATGAGCAGTACTTC. The entire variable domain, with the rest obtained from reference TRBV7-3 and TRBJ2-7, is as follows: GAGVSQTPSNKVTEKGKYVELRCDPISGHTALYWYRQSLGQGPEFLIYFQGTGAADDSGLPNDRFFAVRPEGSVSTLKIQRTERGDSAVYLCASSPRRGDEQYFGPGTRLTVT.